This T cell receptor (beta chain) was identified in a study of response to subunit inactivated influenza vaccine. Whole-study findings and limits: Authors suggested seasonal influenza vaccinations each recruit few new T cells.

The length of the CDR3 is 18 residues. Note on this clonotype: The antigen is unknown.

TCRdb redid the calling of the RT-PCR reads with MiXCR, one entry per CDR3 protein. The repertoire holds about 500,000 distinct CDR3 sequences, with 16% as singletons. The sequenced sample was CD4+ T cells sorted from PBMCs, obtained around 25 months after vaccination. The TCR originated in a man between 50 and 75 years old who received an inactivated influenza vaccine. The rearrangement uses TRBV21-1 and TRBJ1-2; the table assigns TRBD1, which was not confirmed against the DNA. TRBV21-1 is assigned pseudogene status. The CDR3 DNA reads as TGTGCCAGCACCTTATCACTGCTCCGGGACCCACTTGACTATGGCTACACCTTC. Protein sequence: CASTLSLLRDPLDYGYTF.